The rows below give T cell receptor beta chains drawn from one sample of a study of T cell clones after liver transplantation. Here immunoSEQ multiplex PCR was the method, and the copy in TCRdb shows in-frame clones only, minus some. The repertoire consists of 95,000 to 130,000 clones, with 75% to 95% occurring once and the leading ten covering around 0.8%. The sequencing used CD4+ T cells from blood, collected 12 months after liver transplant. These receptors all stem from a human patient who received a liver transplant. Some T cells may possibly be graft donor cells. The CDR3 runs from the conserved cysteine through the conserved F or W. The order of the fields is V gene, J gene, CDR3 protein.

>TRBV5-1|TRBJ2-5
CASSPSPGGETQYF
>TRBV7-9|TRBJ2-7
CASSLGVGDRGHEQYF
>TRBV2|TRBJ2-2
CATVAENTGELFF
>TRBV7-9|TRBJ1-1
CASSGPAANTEAFF
>TRBV5-1|TRBJ2-5
CASRDPGRGLELAGEETQYF
>TRBV28|TRBJ1-5
CASTLGHGAGPQHF
>TRBV28|TRBJ1-4
CASRSGQNEKLFF
>TRBV4-1|TRBJ2-7
CASSPEASSRGAEQYF
>TRBV29-1|TRBJ2-1
CSVVPQGREQFF
>TRBV6-6|TRBJ2-7
CASSYSRGNEQYF
>TRBV4-2|TRBJ1-2
CASSQTLGPDYGYTF
>TRBV5-1|TRBJ2-1
CASSLDARPLGEQFF
>TRBV29-1|TRBJ2-5
CSVEGQGQETQYF
>TRBV11-2|TRBJ1-2
CASSLGRTIDYGYTF
>TRBV11-3|TRBJ2-1
CASSLLVLGGRASEQFF
>TRBV7-2|TRBJ1-4
CASSPTRGPNEKLFF
>TRBV18|TRBJ2-2
CASSPIPPRANTGELFF
>TRBV11-3|TRBJ1-3
CASSSLTGNTIYF
>TRBV11-3|TRBJ1-3
CASSSQTGGGNTIYF
>TRBV5-1|TRBJ2-3
CASTETGSLTDTQYF
>TRBV4-1|TRBJ2-3
CASSQGAGGPPDTQYF
>TRBV18|TRBJ2-1
CASSGLAGGPGDEQFF
>TRBV28|TRBJ2-7
CASSGSGGATYEQYF
>TRBV19|TRBJ1-5
CASSNGPRGPQPQHF
>TRBV5-4|TRBJ2-7
CASSLSGRSYEQYF
>TRBV19|TRBJ2-7
CASSSPGQGDNEQYF
>TRBV7-2|TRBJ2-3
CASSSGAGGTDTQYF
>TRBV7-3|TRBJ1-1
CASSLTGNTEAFF
>TRBV10-3|TRBJ2-7
CAISRGSYEQYF
>TRBV5-1|TRBJ2-2
CASRLADTGELFF
>TRBV28|TRBJ1-2
CASRLPLTGAGYTF
>TRBV9|TRBJ1-3
CASSVRSGDTIYF
>TRBV7-2|TRBJ2-2
CASSLDSFNTGELFF
>TRBV5-1|TRBJ1-1
CASSSGTGNTEAFF
>TRBV6-7|TRBJ2-2
CASSFGLANTGELFF
>TRBV11-3|TRBJ1-1
CASSPPGHTNTEAFF
>TRBV5-6|TRBJ1-2
CASSLAGTGKGYTF
>TRBV4-3|TRBJ1-2
CASSQVEGGYTF
>TRBV7-9|TRBJ2-1
CASTGLGDEQFF
>TRBV7-2|TRBJ2-7
CASSLSRVDEQYF
>TRBV19|TRBJ2-3
CASSVASGSTDTQYF
>TRBV11-2|TRBJ2-7
CASGSYEQYF
>TRBV9|TRBJ2-1
CASSVISGMVNEQFF
>TRBV7-2|TRBJ2-7
CASRAGGSSYEQYF
>TRBV10-3|TRBJ1-4
CAISESTGQGGEKLFF
>TRBV4-2|TRBJ1-1
CASSQAQERGTEAFF
>TRBV6-1|TRBJ2-7
CALSRDSSYEQYF
>TRBV30|TRBJ1-2
CAWSVGQANYGYTF
>TRBV6-1|TRBJ2-5
CASSGTGGGETQYF
>TRBV5-1|TRBJ2-7
CASSLVAGARNEQYF
>TRBV5-1|TRBJ2-2
CATGQADTGELFF
>TRBV28|TRBJ1-4
CASRVAGAAEKLFF
>TRBV9|TRBJ2-1
CASSEGTAYNEQFF
>TRBV5-6|TRBJ2-5
CASSLRGNQETQYF
>TRBV28|TRBJ1-1
CASSSQGGSTEAFF
>TRBV29-1|TRBJ1-2
CSVGDRDYGYTF
>TRBV5-6|TRBJ2-5
CASSLTSGSGETQYF